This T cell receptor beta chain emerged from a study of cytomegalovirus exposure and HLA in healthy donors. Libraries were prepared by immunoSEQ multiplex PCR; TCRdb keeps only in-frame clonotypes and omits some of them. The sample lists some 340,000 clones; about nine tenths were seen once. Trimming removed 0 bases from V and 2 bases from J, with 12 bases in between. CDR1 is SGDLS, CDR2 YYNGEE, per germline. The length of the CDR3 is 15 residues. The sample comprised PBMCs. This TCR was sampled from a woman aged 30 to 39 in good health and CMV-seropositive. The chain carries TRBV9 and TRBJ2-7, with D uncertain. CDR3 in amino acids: CASSVDDGPAYEQYF. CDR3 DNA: TGTGCCAGCAGCGTAGATGACGGCCCCGCCTACGAGCAGTACTTC.